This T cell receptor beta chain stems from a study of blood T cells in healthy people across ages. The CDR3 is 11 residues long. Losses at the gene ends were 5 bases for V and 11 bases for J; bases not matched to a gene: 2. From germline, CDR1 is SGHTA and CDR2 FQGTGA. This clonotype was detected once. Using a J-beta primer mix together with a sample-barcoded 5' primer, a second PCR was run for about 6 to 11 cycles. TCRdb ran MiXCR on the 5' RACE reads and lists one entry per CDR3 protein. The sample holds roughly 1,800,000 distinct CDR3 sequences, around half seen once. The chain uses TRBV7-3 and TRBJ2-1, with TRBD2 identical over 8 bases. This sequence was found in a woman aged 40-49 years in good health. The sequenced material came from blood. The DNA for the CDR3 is TGTGCCAGCAGCCGGGGGGGTAAGCAGTTCTTC. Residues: CASSRGGKQFF.